This is a list of T cell receptor beta chains from one sample in a study of blood T cell repertoires in COVID-19. Clones were read by immunoSEQ multiplex PCR, and TCRdb kept only the in-frame ones, dropping some. The sample holds 250,000 to 300,000 clones, about nine tenths seen once. Sequenced sample: PBMCs or T cells enriched from blood (not recorded which). These TCRs come from a woman in her 40s who had recovered from COVID-19. CDR3s include the opening cysteine and the closing phenylalanine or tryptophan. The D gene is left open where the match is weak. Size is omitted from some rows. Given values are once, few, many or a class for expanded clones.

TGTGCCAGCAGTGAACCTGGCAGCGCCGAGCAGTTCTTC	CASSEPGSAEQFF	TRBV2	TRBJ2-1	-	-
TGTGCCAGCAGCCGAACTAGCGGTCCGAACACCGGGGAGCTGTTTTTT	CASSRTSGPNTGELFF	TRBV27	TRBJ2-2	-	TRBD2
TGTGCCAGTAGTATAGGAAAAGGGACAGGGAACTATGGCTACACCTTC	CASSIGKGTGNYGYTF	TRBV19	TRBJ1-2	-	TRBD1
TGTGCCAGCAGGGGGACAGGGGGCACCGGGGAGCTGTTTTTT	CASRGTGGTGELFF	TRBV6-4	TRBJ2-2	-	TRBD1
TGTGCCAGCAGCGTCCCTACAGGGGCCGCTATCTCTGGGGCCAACGTCCTGACTTTC	CASSVPTGAAISGANVLTF	TRBV5-4	TRBJ2-6	-	TRBD1
TGTGCCAGCTCACCAGTGTCTGGCGGCGGGAGCTCCTACGAGCAGTACTTC	CASSPVSGGGSSYEQYF	TRBV18	TRBJ2-7	once	TRBD2
TGCGCCAGCAGCATCGGACAGGGCGCGGCCTACGAGCAGTACTTC	CASSIGQGAAYEQYF	TRBV5-1	TRBJ2-7	-	TRBD1
TGTGCCAGCAGCTTGGGGACAGCCTACTACGAGCAGTACTTC	CASSLGTAYYEQYF	TRBV5-4	TRBJ2-7	once	-
TGTGCCAGCAGTCCCGGGGACAGGGTAGACTATGGCTACACCTTC	CASSPGDRVDYGYTF	TRBV27	TRBJ1-2	-	TRBD1
TGTGCCAGCAGCGTAGGGACGGACTTTGTTGGGTCATACGTCCTGACTTTC	CASSVGTDFVGSYVLTF	TRBV9	TRBJ2-6	-	-
TGCAGCGTCCCACACTCTGGACAGGCCGTCTACAATGAGCAGTTCTTC	CSVPHSGQAVYNEQFF	TRBV29-1	TRBJ2-1	-	TRBD1